The next 17 T cell receptor beta chains were all read from a single sample in a study of shared clonotypes between healthy human individuals. Here immunoSEQ multiplex PCR was the method, and the copy in TCRdb shows in-frame clones only, minus some. Of 2 million to 2.5 million clones listed, nearly 97% are singletons. The material sequenced was naive CD4+ T cells sorted from blood. Sample subset: CD45RA+ positively selected. The receptors here all came from a man aged 18 to 29 in good health.

Of note for this clone: The sample holds other DNA sequences that translate to the same CDR3. The rearrangement uses TRBV19 and TRBJ1-5, with unresolved D. V lost 3 bases and J 4 bases, leaving 7 bases between the germline ends. Looked up from germline, CDR1 is LNHDA and CDR2 is SQIVND (reference sequence). The CDR3 consists of 13 residues. CDR3 amino acids: CASSIEGNQPQHF. As DNA, the CDR3 is TGTGCCAGTAGTATCGAGGGTAATCAGCCCCAGCATTTT.

This chain joins TRBV28 and TRBJ1-1; weak D call: TRBD1 (5 bases). The ends were cut back, 11 bases at V and 1 base at J, with 20 bases in the middle. CDR3 length: 15 amino acids. CDR1 MDHEN and CDR2 SYDVKM come from the germline V gene. The CDR3 spells CAGLGGAGGNTEAFF. The CDR3 coding sequence is TGTGCCGGCCTGGGAGGGGCGGGTGGGAACACTGAAGCTTTCTTT.

In its sample, this clone was seen once. This chain links TRBV4-1 with TRBJ1-4; possible D gene TRBD1, 5 bases. Germline CDR1 is MGHRA and CDR2 is YSYEKL. This CDR3 region has 14 residues. V lost 1 base and J 6 bases, leaving 9 bases between the germline ends. DNA for the CDR3: TGCGCCAGCAGCCAAGCTTCCAGGGATGAAAAACTGTTTTTT. It encodes CASSQASRDEKLFF.

The V call is TRBV5-4, the J call TRBJ2-5; no definite D call. The CDR3 runs to 12 residues. Germline lookup yields CDR1 SGHNT and CDR2 YYREEE (reference sequence). Trimming shortened V by 1 base and J by 4 bases, and 5 bases separated the two germline ends. The CDR3 loop reads CASSLMGETQYF. CDR3 bases: TGTGCCAGCAGCTTGATGGGAGAGACCCAGTACTTC.

This clone was found once. The chain links TRBV5-4 to TRBJ2-5, with D uncertain. V lost 2 bases to trimming and J lost 1 base, with 6 bases between them. Germline lookup yields CDR1 SGHNT and CDR2 YYREEE (reference sequence). This CDR3 contains 13 residues. CDR3 bases: TGTGCCAGCAGCTTTGCGTTCCAAGAGACCCAGTACTTC. Its protein product is CASSFAFQETQYF. Together with reference TRBV5-4 and TRBJ2-5, the CDR3 gives the full variable domain: ETGVTQSPTHLIKTRGQQVTLRCSSQSGHNTVSWYQQALGQGPQFIFQYYREEENGRGNFPPRFSGLQFPNYSSELNVNALELDDSALYLCASSFAFQETQYFGPGTRLLVL.

This clone has a single count. V gene TRBV7-2 combines with J gene TRBJ2-1; 13 bases fit TRBD2. CDR1 is SGHTA, CDR2 FQGNSA, per germline. There are 16 residues in the CDR3. V trimming: 5 bases; J trimming: 10 bases; junction bases outside the gene matches: 11. This CDR3 is CASSLRTSGSPREQFF. CDR3 sequence (DNA): TGTGCCAGCAGCCTCCGGACTAGCGGGAGCCCGAGGGAGCAGTTCTTC.

The chain recombines TRBV28 with TRBJ1-1, with D maybe TRBD1 (6 bases). The V gene lost 6 bases and the J gene lost 4 bases, with 21 bases spanning the gap. The germline CDR1 and CDR2 sequences are MDHEN and SYDVKM. This CDR3 is 16 amino acids long. The CDR3 DNA sequence: TGTGCCAGCAGAAAAATCAGAACAGGGAAAGGCACTGAAGCTTTCTTT. Translating it yields CASRKIRTGKGTEAFF.

The chain recombines TRBV28 with TRBJ1-1; D ambiguous. The CDR3 spans 15 residues. The ends were cut back, 3 bases at V and 0 bases at J, with 11 bases in the middle. Germline V gives CDR1 MDHEN, CDR2 SYDVKM. This CDR3 reads CASSFRRLMNTEAFF. Here the CDR3 DNA reads TGTGCCAGCAGTTTCCGAAGATTAATGAACACTGAAGCTTTCTTT.

This clone has only one observation. DNA of the CDR3: TGTGCCAGCAGTGAAAGGCGGGGGGTATACAATGAGCAGTTCTTC. It encodes CASSERRGVYNEQFF. This chain links TRBV2 with TRBJ2-1, with 8 bases matching TRBD2. With 2 bases clipped from V and 4 bases from J, the junction kept 4 bases outside the gene matches. Per germline, CDR1 SNHLY and CDR2 FYNNEI. The length of the CDR3 is 15 residues.

This clone was picked up one time. The rearrangement uses TRBV11-2 and TRBJ2-5; TRBD2 is a possible D gene (7 bases). Per the germline V gene, CDR1 is SGHAT and CDR2 is FQNNGV. The V and J ends lost 2 bases and 1 base respectively, with 14 bases between them. This CDR3 has 16 residues. CDR3 nucleotides: TGTGCCAGCAGCTTAATCGGGGGGCCTTCCCAAGAGACCCAGTACTTC. Amino acid sequence: CASSLIGGPSQETQYF.

This chain joins TRBV5-1 and TRBJ1-1; weak D call: TRBD1 (6 bases). Germline assignment: CDR1 SGHRS and CDR2 YFSETQ. Deletions cut 2 bases from V and 4 bases from J, with 12 bases between. This CDR3 region has 14 residues. CDR3 in DNA: TGCGCCAGCAGCTTTGCGGGGGCTGTCACTGAAGCTTTCTTT. Translation: CASSFAGAVTEAFF.

J is TRBJ2-3 and V is TRBV11-2, with a possible D match to TRBD2 (5 bases). The CDR3 covers 15 residues. V was shortened by 5 bases and J by 4 bases, with 16 bases between the two germline ends. CDR1 is SGHAT, CDR2 FQNNGV, per germline. This CDR3 reads CASSPHGAAPDTQYF. For the CDR3, the DNA is TGTGCCAGCAGCCCCCACGGAGCGGCTCCAGATACGCAGTATTTT.

This clone has only a few counts. The chain recombines TRBV2 with TRBJ1-1, with TRBD1 matching over 10 bases. Losses at the gene ends were 9 bases for V and 6 bases for J; bases not matched to a gene: 19. The germline CDR1 and CDR2 sequences are SNHLY and FYNNEI. The CDR3 is 17 residues long. In DNA form, the CDR3 reads TGTGCCAGAGAGGAGGGACAGGGGATCCTCGAGGGTCCTGAAGCTTTCTTT. The encoded protein is CAREEGQGILEGPEAFF.

This clone has just one count. V gene TRBV4-3 combines with J gene TRBJ1-4; no reliable D call. The V gene lost 0 bases and the J gene lost 7 bases, with 9 bases spanning the gap. CDR1 is LGHNA, CDR2 YSLEER, per germline. The length of the CDR3 is 14 residues. CDR3 DNA sequence: TGCGCCAGCAGCCAAGAGCGAATGGGTGAAAAACTGTTTTTT. This gives the protein CASSQERMGEKLFF.

The V call is TRBV5-1, the J call TRBJ1-2; 7 nucleotides agree with TRBD1. CDR1 and CDR2 (germline): SGHRS, YFSETQ. The junction had 4 bases not matched to a gene; V was cut back by 0 bases and J by 2 bases. This CDR3 region has 15 residues. The CDR3 spells CASSLAGQTNYGYTF. The CDR3 nucleotides are TGCGCCAGCAGCTTGGCGGGACAGACGAACTATGGCTACACCTTC. Filled out from reference TRBV5-1 and TRBJ1-2, the complete variable domain reads KAGVTQTPRYLIKTRGQQVTLSCSPISGHRSVSWYQQTPGQGLQFLFEYFSETQRNKGNFPGRFSGRQFSNSRSEMNVSTLELGDSALYLCASSLAGQTNYGYTFGSGTRLTVV.

V is TRBV29-1 and J is TRBJ2-1; 7 bases agree with TRBD2. Germline CDR1 reads SQVTM; CDR2 reads ANQGSEA. This CDR3 is 12 amino acids long. The DNA for the CDR3 is TGCAGGGCGGGGGAGACCTACAATGAGCAGTTCTTC. Translated, it gives CRAGETYNEQFF.

The chain employs TRBV5-8 and TRBJ2-3; a possible D gene is TRBD1 (6 bases). Germline V gene lookup returns CDR1 SGHTS and CDR2 YDEGEE. The CDR3 totals 15 residues. V was pared by 4 bases and J by 5 bases, with 17 bases between. CDR3 sequence (DNA): TGTGCCAGCAGCCCCGAGAATTGGGGGCAAGATACGCAGTATTTT. Translating gives CASSPENWGQDTQYF. The entire variable domain, with the rest obtained from reference TRBV5-8 and TRBJ2-3, is as follows: EAGVTQSPTHLIKTRGQQATLRCSPISGHTSVYWYQQALGLGLQFLLWYDEGEERNRGNFPPRFSGRQFPNYSSELNVNALELEDSALYLCASSPENWGQDTQYFGPGTRLTVL.